The 8 T cell receptor beta chains below all came from one sample that was sequenced in a study of early T cells in non-severe SARS-CoV-2 infection. MiXCR was run by TCRdb on the 5' RACE reads, yielding one entry per CDR3 protein. The sample carries tens of thousands of distinct CDR3 sequences, about 6.3% recorded once. The sequenced sample was whole blood. These receptors were taken from an adult who was a healthcare worker with PCR-confirmed SARS-CoV-2 infection or an uninfected control (not recorded which).

At least ten counts were recorded for this clonotype. The chain joins TRBV7-9 to TRBJ2-1, with 11 positions matching TRBD1. V trimming: 5 bases; J trimming: 8 bases; junction bases outside the gene matches: 2. Germline CDR1 and CDR2: SEHNR and FQNEAQ (reference sequence). This CDR3 region has 13 residues. The CDR3 coding sequence is TGTGCCAGCAGCAGGACAGGGGGCTATGAGCAGTTCTTC. It is translated as CASSRTGGYEQFF. The full variable domain, in which reference TRBV7-9 and TRBJ2-1 provide the parts outside the CDR3, is DTGVSQNPRHKITKRGQNVTFRCDPISEHNRLYWYRQTLGQGPEFLTYFQNEAQLEKSRLLSDRFSAERPKGSFSTLEIQRTEQGDSAMYLCASSRTGGYEQFFGPGTRLTVL.

This clonotype was recorded many times. The chain recombines TRBV14 with TRBJ2-7, with D unresolved. CDR1 is SGHDN and CDR2 is FVKESK in the germline V gene. Between the trimmed V and J ends, which lost 0 bases and 5 bases, there was a span of 17 bases. The CDR3 length is 16 residues. The CDR3 coding sequence is TGTGCCAGCAGCCAAGATATAGAAAGACCCGAAGACGAGCAGTACTTC. Its protein product is CASSQDIERPEDEQYF.

The CDR3 spells CASKGEETQYF. In DNA, the CDR3 is TGTGCCAGCAAAGGGGAAGAGACCCAGTACTTC. The V and J genes are TRBV2 and TRBJ2-5; the D gene is possibly TRBD1 (5 bases). Germline V gene lookup returns CDR1 SNHLY and CDR2 FYNNEI. V lost 7 bases and J lost 3, with 6 bases in between. This CDR3 contains 11 residues.

The chain carries TRBV5-1 and TRBJ2-7; D remains unclear. The germline gives CDR1 SGHRS, CDR2 YFSETQ. V was trimmed by 0 bases and J by 7 bases, leaving 11 bases between them. The CDR3 runs 13 residues. CDR3 coding DNA: TGCGCCAGCAGCTTGGATCCCCGGGCAGAGCAGTACTTC. Translating it yields CASSLDPRAEQYF. Variable domain in full (rest from reference TRBV5-1 and TRBJ2-7): KAGVTQTPRYLIKTRGQQVTLSCSPISGHRSVSWYQQTPGQGLQFLFEYFSETQRNKGNFPGRFSGRQFSNSRSEMNVSTLELGDSALYLCASSLDPRAEQYFGPGTRLTVT.

This chain connects TRBV5-1 to TRBJ2-7; 9 nucleotides agree with TRBD1. The CDR3 covers 13 residues. V dropped 5 bases and J dropped 7; count of bases not matched to a gene: 7. CDR1 and CDR2 from the germline V gene are SGHRS and YFSETQ. CDR3: CASSVQGAGEQYF. The CDR3 nucleotides are TGCGCCAGCAGTGTACAGGGGGCCGGGGAGCAGTACTTC.

This clonotype appeared a few times. The chain couples TRBV25-1 to TRBJ2-1; TRBD2 agrees at 9 bases. The CDR3 is made up of 17 amino acids. V trimming: 0 bases; J trimming: 2 bases; junction bases outside the gene matches: 5. The germline gives CDR1 MGHDK, CDR2 SYGVNS. CDR3 loop: CASSEYKSSGTYNEQFF. The CDR3 DNA is TGTGCCAGCAGTGAATATAAGTCTAGCGGGACCTACAATGAGCAGTTCTTC.

The gene calls are TRBV3-1 and TRBJ1-5; D remains unclear. Trimming took off 2 bases at V and 7 bases at J, with 9 bases between the two ends. In germline, CDR1 is LGHDT, CDR2 YNNKEL (reference sequence). The CDR3 is 13 residues long. The CDR3 bases are TGTGCCAGCAGCCAACTAGGCGGACAGCCCCAGCATTTT. Translating gives CASSQLGGQPQHF.

This clonotype appeared many times. V and J are TRBV20-1 and TRBJ1-1; D not resolved. CDR3 length: 10 residues. V lost 6 bases and J 10 bases, leaving 12 bases between the germline ends. The germline gives CDR1 DFQATT, CDR2 SNEGSKA (reference sequence). The CDR3 DNA sequence: TGCAGTGCCCAGAACTACCCAGCTTTCTTT. Translating gives CSAQNYPAFF.